This T cell receptor (beta chain) was sequenced in a study of regulatory T cells in long-lasting Graves disease. Study in general: In persistent Graves' disease, antithyroid drugs had been taken for over 5 years and TSH receptor antibodies stayed positive.

Regarding time point: persistent/refractory GD, antithyroid drugs over 5 years with positive TRAb. RNA extracted from PBMCs served as the sequencing template. An endocrinology department in Xi'an, China, supplied the patients. TCR beta libraries were built with iRepertoire HTBI primers and Arm-PCR of CDR3 regions. TCRdb processed the multiplex PCR reads anew with MiXCR; each CDR3 protein has one entry. The data show around 450,000 distinct CDR3 sequences, about a fifth seen once. Germline V gene sequence: CDR1 DFQATT, CDR2 SNEGSKA (reference sequence). V was trimmed by 6 bases and J by 8 bases, leaving 10 bases between them. The CDR3 covers 11 residues. The study, taken as a whole, reports: No thyroid tissue was studied; the work used peripheral blood only. Persistent disease was characterized by preferential usage of TRBV28, TRBJ1-2 and TRBJ2-5.

The table lists this clonotype with many counts. Its antigen is unidentified. The chain is built from TRBV20-1 and TRBJ1-4; D gene ambiguous. This sequence was found in a female donor with Graves disease. This material consisted of peripheral blood mononuclear cells (PBMCs), taken when the disease was refractory, from a patient treated with antithyroid drugs. CDR3 loop: CSAVVGEKLFF. CDR3 in DNA: TGCAGTGCCGTCGTGGGGGAAAAACTGTTTTTT.